This T cell receptor (beta chain) is drawn from a study of cytomegalovirus exposure and HLA in healthy donors. Study conclusions and caveats: There were a few CMV-associated chains whose specificity for CMV antigens was confirmed in vitro.

Use of 60 Vbeta and 13 Jbeta primers characterized the PCR. The table came from immunoSEQ multiplex PCR; TCRdb's copy has only in-frame clones and leaves some out. Of some 270,000 clones listed, roughly 91% are singletons. Regarding donors, all were healthy bone marrow donors. As to this clone: Antigen unknown.

This TCR came from a girl aged 2 to 9 in good health and CMV-seronegative. Sequenced sample: PBMCs.

CDR3 nucleotide sequence: TGTGCCACCAGCAGAGATCCACAAAACATGAACACTGAAGCTTTCTTT. Protein sequence: CATSRDPQNMNTEAFF. This chain uses TRBV15 with TRBJ1-1; D unclear. V lost 0 bases and J 0 bases, leaving 11 bases between the germline ends. The CDR3 consists of 16 residues. Germline CDR1 and CDR2: LNHNV and YYDKDF (reference sequence).